These T cell receptor beta chains were read from a single sample in a study of naive and memory T cell subsets. TCRdb used MiXCR to reprocess the UMI-ligation and nested PCR reads, holding one entry per CDR3 protein. The table lists 100,000 or so distinct CDR3 sequences, roughly 7% of them singletons. Sequencing was done on a sample of central memory CD4+ T cells from blood. The receptor set was obtained from a human donor in good health. The conserved cysteine and the conserved F or W are not part of the CDR3 here. The order of the fields is J gene, V gene, clone size, CDR3 protein. Size is stated for part of the rows, as once, few or many counts, or as a class when the clone is expanded.

j_gene: TRBJ2-3; v_gene: TRBV3-1; abundance: NA; CDR3aa: ASRPGRGGPEKDTQY
j_gene: TRBJ2-7; v_gene: TRBV6-1; abundance: few; CDR3aa: ATRTGAYEQY
j_gene: TRBJ1-2; v_gene: TRBV3-1; abundance: many; CDR3aa: ASSQEKSGGDGYT
j_gene: TRBJ2-5; v_gene: TRBV7-3; abundance: many; CDR3aa: ASSLSGGPTETQY
j_gene: TRBJ2-2; v_gene: TRBV7-8; abundance: many; CDR3aa: ASSLVLRLSFGELF
j_gene: TRBJ2-1; v_gene: TRBV29-1; abundance: medium-sized; CDR3aa: SALRGSSYNEQF
j_gene: TRBJ1-1; v_gene: TRBV28; abundance: NA; CDR3aa: ASSLDWTNTEAF
j_gene: TRBJ2-7; v_gene: TRBV19; abundance: many; CDR3aa: ASSLAGSYEQY
j_gene: TRBJ1-1; v_gene: TRBV12-3/TRBV12-4; abundance: many; CDR3aa: ASSKTGIATEAF
j_gene: TRBJ2-2; v_gene: TRBV6-5; abundance: many; CDR3aa: ASSYTANTGELF
j_gene: TRBJ2-1; v_gene: TRBV9; abundance: NA; CDR3aa: ASSVDLREGLNEQF
j_gene: TRBJ2-3; v_gene: TRBV6-2/TRBV6-3; abundance: many; CDR3aa: ASSYSIQATSDTQY
j_gene: TRBJ1-6; v_gene: TRBV7-2; abundance: many; CDR3aa: ASSLRTGNSPLH
j_gene: TRBJ2-5; v_gene: TRBV14; abundance: few; CDR3aa: ASSQGLAETQY
j_gene: TRBJ2-2; v_gene: TRBV3-1; abundance: many; CDR3aa: ASSQTGGYSTGELF
j_gene: TRBJ2-1; v_gene: TRBV19; abundance: few; CDR3aa: ASKGTYNEQF
j_gene: TRBJ1-5; v_gene: TRBV14; abundance: NA; CDR3aa: ASSQVDLCGLTGRTAQH
j_gene: TRBJ2-1; v_gene: TRBV7-6; abundance: many; CDR3aa: ASSLGGSSGGEQF